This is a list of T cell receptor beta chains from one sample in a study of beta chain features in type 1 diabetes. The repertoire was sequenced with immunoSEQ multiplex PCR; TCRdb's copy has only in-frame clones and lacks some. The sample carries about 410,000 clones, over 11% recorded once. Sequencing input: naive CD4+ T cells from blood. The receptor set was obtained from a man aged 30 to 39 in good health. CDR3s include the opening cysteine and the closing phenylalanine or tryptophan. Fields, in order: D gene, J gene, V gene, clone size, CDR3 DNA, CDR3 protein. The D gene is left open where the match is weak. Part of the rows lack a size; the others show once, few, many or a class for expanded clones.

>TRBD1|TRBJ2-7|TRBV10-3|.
TGTGCCATCAGTCCGGGACAGGGAATTCGCGAGCAGTACTTC
CAISPGQGIREQYF
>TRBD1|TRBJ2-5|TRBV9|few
TGTGCCAGCAGAGTTCCGGGACAGGGAGGAGAGACCCAGTACTTC
CASRVPGQGGETQYF
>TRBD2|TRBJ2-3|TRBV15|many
TGTGCCACCAGCGGGCGGGGGGCGCCCACAGATACGCAGTATTTT
CATSGRGAPTDTQYF
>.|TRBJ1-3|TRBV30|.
TGTGCCTGGAGGTCGGCGGGCTCTGGAAACACCATATATTTT
CAWRSAGSGNTIYF
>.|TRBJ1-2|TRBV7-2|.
TGTGCCAGCAGCTTTCAACATAAGGCGAGCGGCTACACCTTC
CASSFQHKASGYTF
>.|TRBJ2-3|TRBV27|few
TGTGCCAGCAGTCCCTTCGGTCCAGATACGCAGTATTTT
CASSPFGPDTQYF
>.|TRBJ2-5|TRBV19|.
TGTGCCAGCTCCCCCTCAAGGATACGGTGGCCCCAGTACTTC
CASSPSRIRWPQYF
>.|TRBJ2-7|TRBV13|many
TGTGCCAGCAGCCGCGACGTCTCCTACGAGCAGTACTTC
CASSRDVSYEQYF
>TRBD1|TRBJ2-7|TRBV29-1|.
TGCAGCGCTGAAACCGGGACAGGGGTTAACGAGCAGTACTTC
CSAETGTGVNEQYF
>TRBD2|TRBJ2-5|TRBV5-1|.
TGCGCCAGCAGCTTGCCTAGCGGCCAAGAGACCCAGTACTTC
CASSLPSGQETQYF
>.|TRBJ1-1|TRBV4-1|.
TGCGCCAGCAGCCAAGAACCGGGAGCGGGGACTGAAGCTTTCTTT
CASSQEPGAGTEAFF
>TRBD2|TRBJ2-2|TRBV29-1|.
TGCAGCGTTGAGGGGGGAGGGACTCCCGGGGAGCTGTTTTTT
CSVEGGGTPGELFF
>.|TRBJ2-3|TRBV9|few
TGTGCCAGCAGCGTAGCCAGCGGGGACAACACAGATACGCAGTATTTT
CASSVASGDNTDTQYF
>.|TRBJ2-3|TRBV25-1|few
TGTGCCAGCAGTGTTCGTAATACGCAGTATTTT
CASSVRNTQYF
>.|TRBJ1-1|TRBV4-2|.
TGTGCCAGCAGCCAAGGGGTAGGTGACAGCGCCGGCAACACTGAAGCTTTCTTT
CASSQGVGDSAGNTEAFF
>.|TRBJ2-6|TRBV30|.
TGTGCCTGGACAGGGTTGAACTCTGGGGCCAACGTCCTGACTTTC
CAWTGLNSGANVLTF
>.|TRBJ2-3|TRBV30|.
TGTGCCTGGAGTGTAATAACAGATACGCAGTATTTT
CAWSVITDTQYF
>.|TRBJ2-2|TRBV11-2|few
TGTGCCAGCAGCTTACGTGGGGCAGGGCCCGGGGAGCTGTTTTTT
CASSLRGAGPGELFF
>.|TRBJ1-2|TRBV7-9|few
TGTGCCAGCAGCCCTCTAGGGTCCCTCTATGGCTACACCTTC
CASSPLGSLYGYTF
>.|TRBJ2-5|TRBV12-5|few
TGTGCTAGTGGTTTAGGTTACCAAGAGACCCAGTACTTC
CASGLGYQETQYF
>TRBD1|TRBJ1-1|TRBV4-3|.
TGCGCCAGCAGCCAACTGTTGGTCGCAGGGGGCAACGTTAACACTGAAGCTTTCTTT
CASSQLLVAGGNVNTEAFF
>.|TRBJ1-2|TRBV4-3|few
TGCGCCAGCAGCCAAGAACAGGGCCGGGACTATGGCTACACCTTC
CASSQEQGRDYGYTF
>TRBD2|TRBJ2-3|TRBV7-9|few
TGTGCCAGCAGCTTCGGACTAGCTGAATCAGATACGCAGTATTTT
CASSFGLAESDTQYF
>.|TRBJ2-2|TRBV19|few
TGTGCCAGTAGTATAGTCGCGGTTGAGCTGTTTTTT
CASSIVAVELFF
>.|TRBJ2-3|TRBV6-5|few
TGTGCCAGCAGTCTCGGATATGACACAGATACGCAGTATTTT
CASSLGYDTDTQYF
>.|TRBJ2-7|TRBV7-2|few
TGTGCCAGCAGCTTAGCGGCCGGGAACTACGAGCAGTACTTC
CASSLAAGNYEQYF
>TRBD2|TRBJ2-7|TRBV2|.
TGTGCCAGCAGCCGGACTAGCTTCTACGAGCAGTACTTC
CASSRTSFYEQYF
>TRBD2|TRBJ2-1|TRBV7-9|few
TGTGCCAGCAGCTCCGGGACTAGCGGGACCAATGAGCAGTTCTTC
CASSSGTSGTNEQFF
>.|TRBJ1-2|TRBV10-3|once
TGTGCCATCAGTGAGTCTGGTGAGGGTTATGGCTACACCTTC
CAISESGEGYGYTF
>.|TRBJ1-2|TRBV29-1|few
TGCAGCTTTAATCAGGGAGGCGGTGGCTACACCTTC
CSFNQGGGGYTF
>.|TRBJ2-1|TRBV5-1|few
TGCGCCACTCGGCGTGGGGATAGCTCCTACAATGAGCAGTTCTTC
CATRRGDSSYNEQFF
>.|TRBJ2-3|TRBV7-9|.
TGTGCCAGCAGCTTGGGAGAGACTAGCACAGATACGCAGTATTTT
CASSLGETSTDTQYF
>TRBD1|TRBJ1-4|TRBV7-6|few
TGTGCCAGCAGCTTATCGCTGCCGACAGGGCTGAACGAAAAACTGTTTTTT
CASSLSLPTGLNEKLFF
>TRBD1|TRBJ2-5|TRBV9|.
TGTGCCAGCAGTCGACCGGGACAGCAAGAGACCCAGTACTTC
CASSRPGQQETQYF
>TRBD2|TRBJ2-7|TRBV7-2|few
TGTGCCAGCAGCTGGAGCGGGGGGTTAAGCTACGAGCAGTACTTC
CASSWSGGLSYEQYF
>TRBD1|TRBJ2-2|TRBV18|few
TGTGCCAGCTCGGCCGGGACAGGAACCGGGGAGCTGTTTTTT
CASSAGTGTGELFF
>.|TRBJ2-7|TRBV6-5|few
TGTGCCAGCAGCTGGTCGGTGTTGCAGAGCCACGAGCAGTACTTC
CASSWSVLQSHEQYF
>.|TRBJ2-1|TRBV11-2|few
TGTGCCAGCAGCCCTCCGGGGCTTAACAATGAGCAGTTCTTC
CASSPPGLNNEQFF
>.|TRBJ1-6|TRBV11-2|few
TGTGCCAGCAGCTTAGTGGGCGGGAATTCACCCCTCCACTTT
CASSLVGGNSPLHF
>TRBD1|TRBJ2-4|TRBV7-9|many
TGTGCCAGCAGCTTAGCAGGACAGGGACGGAACATTCAGTACTTC
CASSLAGQGRNIQYF
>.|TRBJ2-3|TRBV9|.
TGTGCCAGCAGCGCCCTGGGTCGCACAGATACGCAGTATTTT
CASSALGRTDTQYF
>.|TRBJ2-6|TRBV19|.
TGTGCCAGTAGTATCCAGACAGGCCTCTCTGGGGCCAACGTCCTGACTTTC
CASSIQTGLSGANVLTF
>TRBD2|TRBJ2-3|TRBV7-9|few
TGTGCCAGCAGCGAACCGGGACTAGCGGGGGCCTCTCGAGATACGCAGTATTTT
CASSEPGLAGASRDTQYF
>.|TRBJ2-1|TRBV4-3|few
TGCGCCAGCAGCCAAGATTGGGCCACCTACAATGAGCAGTTCTTC
CASSQDWATYNEQFF
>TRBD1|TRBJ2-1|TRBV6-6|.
TGTGCCAGCAGTCCTCCGGGACAGTCCTACAATGAGCAGTTCTTC
CASSPPGQSYNEQFF